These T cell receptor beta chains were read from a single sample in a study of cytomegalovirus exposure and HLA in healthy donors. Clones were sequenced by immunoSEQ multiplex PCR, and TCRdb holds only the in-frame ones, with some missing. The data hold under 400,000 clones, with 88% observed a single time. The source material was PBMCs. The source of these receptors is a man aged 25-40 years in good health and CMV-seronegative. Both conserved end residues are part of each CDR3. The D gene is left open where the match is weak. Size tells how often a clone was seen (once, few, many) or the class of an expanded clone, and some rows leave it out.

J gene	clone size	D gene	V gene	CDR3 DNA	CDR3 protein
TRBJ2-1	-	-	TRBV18	TGTGCCAGCTCACCACTACAGGAGCAGTTCTTC	CASSPLQEQFF
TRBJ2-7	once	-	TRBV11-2	TGTGCCAGCAGTCCAGGACAGACGAACTACGAGCAGTACTTC	CASSPGQTNYEQYF
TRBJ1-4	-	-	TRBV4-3	TGCGCCAGCAGCCTCTCACAGGGTTTGGGTGAAAAACTGTTTTTT	CASSLSQGLGEKLFF
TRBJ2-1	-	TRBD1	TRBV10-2	TGCGCCAGCAGTGAAGGACAGGGGAACCATGAGCAGTTCTTC	CASSEGQGNHEQFF
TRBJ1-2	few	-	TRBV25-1	TGTGCCAGCAGTGCAATAACAAGTAACTATGGCTACACCTTC	CASSAITSNYGYTF
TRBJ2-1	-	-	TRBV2	TGTGCCAGCAAAGGACAGCTATACAATGAGCAGTTCTTC	CASKGQLYNEQFF
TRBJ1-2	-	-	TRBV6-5	TGTGCCAGCAGTTACTCCGGACACCTTAGGGACTATGGCTACACCTTC	CASSYSGHLRDYGYTF
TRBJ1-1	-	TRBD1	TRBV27	TGTGCCAGCAGTTTGGGGACAGGCGGGGCTGAAGCTTTCTTT	CASSLGTGGAEAFF
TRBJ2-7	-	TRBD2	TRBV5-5	TGTGCCAGCAGCTTGACTAGCGGGGCCCCCGAGCAGTACTTC	CASSLTSGAPEQYF
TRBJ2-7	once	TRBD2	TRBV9	TGTGCCAGCAGCGCCCGGACTAGCGGGGGGCACGAGCAGTACTTC	CASSARTSGGHEQYF
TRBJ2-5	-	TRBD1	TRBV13	TGTGCCAGCAGCTCGTACAGGGGCGGCTCGACGAACGAAGAGACCCAGTACTTC	CASSSYRGGSTNEETQYF
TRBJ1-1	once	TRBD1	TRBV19	TGTGCCAGTAGTCCGACAGGGGTCACTGAAGCTTTCTTT	CASSPTGVTEAFF
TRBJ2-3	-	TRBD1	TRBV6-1	TGTGCCAGCAGTGTTAGGACAGGGGGCGCGGTCAGCACAGATACGCAGTATTTT	CASSVRTGGAVSTDTQYF
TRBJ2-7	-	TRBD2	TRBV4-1	TGCGCCAGCAGCCGCTCGGGACTAGCGGCCTACGAGCAGTACTTC	CASSRSGLAAYEQYF
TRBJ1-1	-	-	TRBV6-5	TGTGCCAGCAGTTACCTCGACAGAAACACTGAAGCTTTCTTT	CASSYLDRNTEAFF